This T cell receptor (beta chain) was profiled in a study of cytomegalovirus exposure and HLA in healthy donors. Study in general: As an earlier analysis found, 150 million to 200 million T cells yielded about 100 million unique TCR beta sequences. General observations from the study: In a later analysis, common viral pathogens appeared linked to several of the most significant clusters. Later analysis indicated greater clonal expansion among HLA-associated TCR beta chains than among equally common other chains.

Worth noting for this clone: Its target is not known.

Germline CDR1 is MNHEY and CDR2 is SMNVEV (reference sequence). This CDR3 spans 13 amino acids. Trimming took 4 bases from V and 4 from J, leaving 10 bases between them. Researchers ran the PCR with 60 Vbeta and 13 Jbeta primers. Libraries were prepared by immunoSEQ multiplex PCR; TCRdb keeps only in-frame clonotypes and omits some of them. The table lists some 110,000 clones, around 80% of them singletons. The donors (healthy individuals) were bone marrow donors. Sequenced: PBMCs. The rearrangement links TRBV27 to TRBJ1-1; D might be TRBD1 (6 bases). The sequence was obtained from a man younger than 40 in good health and CMV-seropositive. CDR3 sequence (DNA): TGTGCCAGCAGTTACAGGGTCGGCACTGAAGCTTTCTTT. Residues: CASSYRVGTEAFF.